These 24 T cell receptor beta chains share one sample of origin, sequenced in a study of CD8+ T cells in alopecia areata. TCR sequencing used cDNA made by reverse transcription of extracted RNA. The table came from immunoSEQ multiplex PCR; TCRdb's copy has only in-frame clones and leaves some out. The table records some 130,000 clones, more than 40% of them present only once. The sequences come from CD8+ T cells sorted from blood, collected at week 0. The source is a human donor with alopecia areata.

The chain carries TRBV2 and TRBJ1-2; D perhaps matches TRBD1 (6 bases). The germline CDR1 and CDR2 sequences are SNHLY and FYNNEI. Deletions cut 6 bases from V and 4 bases from J, with 15 bases between. The CDR3 runs 14 residues. CDR3 residues: CASSDPQGIYGYTF. The CDR3 DNA sequence: TGTGCCAGCAGCGACCCCCAGGGGATCTATGGCTACACCTTC.

V gene TRBV9 combines with J gene TRBJ1-5; D is ambiguous. Germline CDR1 SGDLS, CDR2 YYNGEE. V was shortened by 2 bases and J by 2 bases, with 5 bases between the two germline ends. CDR3 size: 13 residues. DNA for the CDR3: TGTGCCAGCAGCGTGAGTGGCAATCAGCCCCAGCATTTT. It encodes CASSVSGNQPQHF.

The V call is TRBV25-1, the J call TRBJ2-5; the D gene is possibly TRBD2 (5 bases). V was clipped by 7 bases and J by 5 bases, with 11 bases between them. This CDR3 is 12 amino acids long. The V gene's germline CDR1 is MGHDK and CDR2 SYGVNS. The CDR3 sequence is CASTHEGETQYF. The CDR3 DNA is TGTGCCAGCACGCACGAGGGCGAGACCCAGTACTTC.

This chain uses TRBV5-1 with TRBJ1-1, with D maybe TRBD1 (5 bases). Germline V lookup: CDR1 SGHRS, CDR2 YFSETQ. Trimming left V 2 bases short and J 5 bases short, with 13 bases between. The CDR3 extends over 14 amino acids. The CDR3 sequence is CASSFQGRGTEAFF. In DNA form, the CDR3 reads TGCGCCAGCAGCTTCCAGGGCCGAGGGACTGAAGCTTTCTTT.

The sample holds a few counts of this clone. The V call is TRBV4-1, the J call TRBJ1-2, with D perhaps TRBD1 (6 bases). V lost 1 base and J lost 2, with 8 bases in between. Per the germline V gene, CDR1 is MGHRA and CDR2 is YSYEKL. This CDR3 has 14 residues. The CDR3 region is CASSQARGNYGYTF. The CDR3 DNA reads as TGCGCCAGCAGCCAAGCGAGGGGGAACTATGGCTACACCTTC.

The chain employs TRBV9 and TRBJ1-2; a possible D gene is TRBD1 (6 bases). Between the trimmed V and J ends, which lost 0 bases and 8 bases, there was a span of 11 bases. The CDR3 has 13 residues. CDR1 is SGDLS and CDR2 is YYNGEE in the germline V gene. CDR3 protein: CASSVVQGQGYTF. The CDR3 DNA follows: TGTGCCAGCAGCGTAGTGCAGGGGCAAGGCTACACCTTC.

The V and J genes are TRBV27 and TRBJ2-5; D call uncertain. CDR3 length: 12 residues. V was shortened by 2 bases and J by 5 bases, with 6 bases between the two germline ends. Germline V CDR1 and CDR2: MNHEY, SMNVEV (reference sequence). The CDR3 sequence: CASSLDGETQYF. CDR3 DNA: TGTGCCAGCAGTTTAGACGGGGAGACCCAGTACTTC.

The V call is TRBV29-1, the J call TRBJ2-5; 9 bases line up with TRBD2. After removal of 7 bases from V and 4 bases from J, the junction contained 4 bases not matched to a gene. CDR1 is SQVTM and CDR2 is ANQGSEA in the germline V gene. The CDR3 covers 12 residues. The CDR3 protein is CSGLAERETQYF. In DNA, the CDR3 is TGCAGCGGACTAGCGGAGAGAGAGACCCAGTACTTC.

The chain carries TRBV30 and TRBJ1-3; D gene unclear. Germline CDR1 reads GTSNPN; CDR2 reads SVGIG (reference sequence). The V end was cut by 0 bases, the J end by 8 bases, with 8 bases between. The CDR3 is 12 residues long. The CDR3 is CAWSVWEDTIYF. CDR3 bases: TGTGCCTGGAGTGTATGGGAAGACACCATATATTTT.

This clone has more than one count but fewer than ten. The chain employs TRBV27 and TRBJ1-6; D ambiguous. The CDR3 extends over 16 amino acids. Germline CDR1 is MNHEY and CDR2 is SMNVEV (reference sequence). V lost 2 bases, J lost 4 bases, and 12 bases lay in between. The DNA for the CDR3 is TGTGCCAGCAGTTTAATTCCCGGCCGATATAATTCACCCCTCCACTTT. Amino acid sequence: CASSLIPGRYNSPLHF.

This chain uses TRBV4-1 with TRBJ1-6; D not resolved. There are 13 residues in the CDR3. V lost 2 bases and J 13 bases, leaving 12 bases between the germline ends. Looked up from germline, CDR1 is MGHRA and CDR2 is YSYEKL. CDR3 nucleotides: TGCGCCAGCAGCCAAAGTGCGCTAGGGCCCCTCCACTTT. This translates into CASSQSALGPLHF.

This sequence joins TRBV6-5 and TRBJ1-1; D is ambiguous. This CDR3 spans 13 amino acids. Germline CDR1 reads MNHEY; CDR2 reads SVGAGI. V was pared by 7 bases and J by 0 bases, with 9 bases between. CDR3 amino acids: CASNSGMNTEAFF. The CDR3 DNA sequence: TGTGCCAGCAATTCGGGAATGAACACTGAAGCTTTCTTT.

The chain recombines TRBV13 with TRBJ2-7, with 13 bases that match TRBD2. The V gene's germline CDR1 is PRHDT and CDR2 FYEKMQ (reference sequence). The CDR3 covers 14 residues. V trimming: 6 bases; J trimming: 6 bases; junction bases outside the gene matches: 5. The CDR3 spells CASSSGTSGAEQYF. Written as DNA, the CDR3 is TGTGCCAGCAGTTCAGGGACTAGCGGGGCCGAGCAGTACTTC.

This rearrangement joins TRBV7-2 to TRBJ1-5; D unclear. Germline V gene data show CDR1 as SGHTA and CDR2 as FQGNSA. V was cut by 3 bases and J by 2 bases, with 14 bases left in between. The CDR3 runs to 16 residues. The CDR3 coding sequence is TGTGCCAGCAGCTTGTTATTCGGGGATGGCAATCAGCCCCAGCATTTT. The encoded protein is CASSLLFGDGNQPQHF.

The chain links TRBV29-1 to TRBJ1-2, with a tentative D call TRBD1 (6 bases). V lost 7 bases, J lost 7 bases, and 16 bases lay in between. This CDR3 is 12 amino acids long. Germline V lookup: CDR1 SQVTM, CDR2 ANQGSEA. CDR3 DNA: TGCAGCGCTTTAGCCGGGACAATTGGCTACACCTTC. Translating it yields CSALAGTIGYTF.

The chain uses TRBV7-8 and TRBJ2-3, with 7 bases that match TRBD2. Losses at the gene ends were 5 bases for V and 1 base for J; bases not matched to a gene: 0. This CDR3 is 13 amino acids long. The germline CDR1 and CDR2 sequences are SGHVS and FQNEAQ. This CDR3 reads CASSTSGTDTQYF. In DNA form, the CDR3 reads TGTGCCAGCAGCACTAGCGGCACAGATACGCAGTATTTT.

This clone was observed a single time. The chain has TRBV25-1 and TRBJ2-7; D is possibly TRBD1 (5 bases). Trimming removed 5 bases at V and 7 bases at J, with 9 bases between. Germline values: CDR1 MGHDK, CDR2 SYGVNS. There are 11 residues in the CDR3. The CDR3 is CASSSRTEQYF. The CDR3 bases are TGTGCCAGCAGTTCACGGACAGAGCAGTACTTC.

This clone has just a few counts. V gene TRBV19 combines with J gene TRBJ2-1; no clear D gene. V lost 5 bases to trimming and J lost 8 bases, with 13 bases between them. This CDR3 is built from 13 residues. CDR1 is LNHDA and CDR2 is SQIVND in the germline V gene (reference sequence). CDR3 sequence: CASSGRVRDEQFF. Here the CDR3 DNA reads TGTGCCAGTAGTGGCAGAGTACGGGATGAGCAGTTCTTC.

V is TRBV5-6 and J is TRBJ2-2; 7 nucleotides agree with TRBD2. The CDR3 sequence is 16 residues long. Trimming removed 3 bases from V and 7 bases from J; junction bases left unmatched: 12. The germline CDR1 and CDR2 sequences are SGHDT and YYEEEE. In nucleotides, the CDR3 is TGTGCCAGCAGCTCCGGCCCAGCGGGGTTATACGGGGAGCTGTTTTTT. It yields the protein CASSSGPAGLYGELFF.

The chain uses TRBV5-1 and TRBJ1-2; 8 bases are shared with TRBD1. Germline loops: CDR1 SGHRS, CDR2 YFSETQ. V was clipped by 0 bases and J by 4 bases; unmatched bases: 11. The CDR3 loop spans 17 amino acids. For the CDR3, the DNA is TGCGCCAGCAGCTTGGGCGAAGCGGGACAGGCCTTCTATGGCTACACCTTC. Translation: CASSLGEAGQAFYGYTF.

The V gene is TRBV25-1, the J gene TRBJ1-2; possible D gene TRBD1, 6 bases. Looked up from germline, CDR1 is MGHDK and CDR2 is SYGVNS. CDR3 length: 15 amino acids. V was trimmed by 8 bases and J by 8 bases, leaving 24 bases between them. In DNA, the CDR3 is TGTGCCAGCTGGGGGTGGACAGCTGAGGGCTACGGCTACACCTTC. Its translation is CASWGWTAEGYGYTF.

The V and J genes are TRBV4-2 and TRBJ1-2, with a possible D match to TRBD1 (6 bases). V gave up 4 bases and J gave up 0 bases, with 12 bases separating them. Germline CDR1 LGHNA, CDR2 YNFKEQ. This CDR3 has 15 amino acids. The CDR3 is CASSPRTETNYGYTF. The CDR3 coding sequence is TGTGCCAGCAGCCCCCGGACAGAAACTAACTATGGCTACACCTTC.

The CDR3 nucleotides are TGTGCCATCAGTGAGGTCGTCGGCGGGGTTACCGGGGAGCTGTTTTTT. It yields the protein CAISEVVGGVTGELFF. The chain uses TRBV10-3 and TRBJ2-2, with a tentative D call TRBD2 (6 bases). The germline gives CDR1 ENHRY, CDR2 SYGVKD. The V end lost 2 bases, the J end lost 5 bases, and 15 bases lay between the germline ends. This CDR3 contains 16 residues.

This clone was found a few times. Just one base apart from a much larger clone, this may be a read error. At the DNA level, this CDR3 is encoded by other sequences in the same sample as well. The CDR3: CASSQDRGLVEGYTF. In nucleotides, the CDR3 is TGCGCCAGCAGCCAGGACAGGGGTTTGGTCGAGGGCTACACCTTC. J is TRBJ1-2 and V is TRBV4-1; TRBD1 matches at 9 bases. Unmatched junction bases numbered 10, after V lost 3 bases and J lost 8 bases. Germline V lookup: CDR1 MGHRA, CDR2 YSYEKL. This CDR3 contains 15 residues.